This T cell receptor (beta chain) was profiled in a study of Ad26.COV2.S vaccination and SARS-CoV-2 variants. Turning to the study itself: Intramuscularly, Ad26.COV2.S was given either once or twice, 56 days apart. Study results and caveats: Substantial post-vaccination breadth of spike-specific CD8+ and CD4+ T cell responses was reported. Ad26.COV2.S recipients had broader spike-specific TCRs (P = 0.0014).

Only in-frame clones appear in the TCRdb table, and some are missing; sequencing was by immunoSEQ multiplex PCR. The repertoire holds about 350,000 clones, with approximately 90% as singletons. Regarding this clone: Its antigen remains unidentified.

Sample treatment: over 15 received Ad26.COV2.S at low or high dose, single or two shots; a few received placebo; per-sample allocation not given. The samples date from day 63 after the first vaccine or placebo injection. V lost 6 bases, J lost 1 base, and 9 bases stayed unmatched. In germline, CDR1 is KGHSH, CDR2 LQKENI. This CDR3 contains 16 residues. The rearrangement joins TRBV18 to TRBJ1-5; 7 bases are a match to TRBD1. This specimen was peripheral blood, taken in a trial of Ad26.COV2.S vaccine versus placebo. The sequence came from a person aged 18-60 years who received the Ad26.COV2.S COVID-19 vaccine or a placebo. The CDR3 DNA sequence: TGTGCCAGCTCCCTAGGCCGACAGGGAAGCAATCAGCCCCAGCATTTT. It codes for CASSLGRQGSNQPQHF.